These 9 T cell receptor beta chains were sequenced from one sample in a study of memory CD4+ T cells and cytomegalovirus serostatus. The sort gate was single viable CD3+CD4+CD8-CD45RO+ cells for memory CD4+ T cells. Clones were sequenced by immunoSEQ multiplex PCR, and TCRdb holds only the in-frame ones, with some missing. The sample shows about 41,000 clones, 75% to 85% of them seen only once. Source material: memory CD4+ T cells from blood. The source is an adult in good health and CMV-seronegative.

The chain is built from TRBV18 and TRBJ2-3, with D uncertain. V lost 3 bases and J lost 6, with 13 bases in between. From germline, CDR1 is KGHSH and CDR2 LQKENI. The length of the CDR3 is 14 residues. For the CDR3, the DNA is TGTGCCAGCTCACCGCCTTTCACTTCGGATACGCAGTATTTT. It yields the protein CASSPPFTSDTQYF.

This chain connects TRBV6-5 to TRBJ1-3, with D hard to call. The ends were cut back, 6 bases at V and 0 bases at J, with 9 bases in the middle. The CDR3 is 14 residues long. Germline CDR1 is MNHEY and CDR2 is SVGAGI. The CDR3 nucleotides are TGTGCCAGCAGGCTCCACGACTCTGGAAACACCATATATTTT. Encoded protein: CASRLHDSGNTIYF.

The rearrangement uses TRBV9 and TRBJ2-3; 11 bases fit TRBD2. Germline assignment: CDR1 SGDLS and CDR2 YYNGEE. V lost 0 bases to trimming and J lost 0 bases; unmatched junction nucleotides: 9. This CDR3 has 19 amino acids. In DNA form, the CDR3 reads TGTGCCAGCAGCGTAGGCCTAGCGGGGGGTCGTGCTAGCACAGATACGCAGTATTTT. Protein: CASSVGLAGGRASTDTQYF.

The chain joins TRBV19 to TRBJ1-1, with D perhaps TRBD1 (5 bases). CDR3 length equals 14 residues. Looked up from germline, CDR1 is LNHDA and CDR2 is SQIVND (reference sequence). Between the trimmed V and J ends, which lost 0 bases and 4 bases, there was a span of 9 bases. CDR3 DNA sequence: TGTGCCAGTAGTATAGATTACAGGATCACTGAAGCTTTCTTT. It codes for CASSIDYRITEAFF.

V usage is TRBV19 and J usage is TRBJ2-3; 11 bases align to TRBD1. V trimming: 4 bases; J trimming: 6 bases; junction bases outside the gene matches: 6. The CDR3 totals 15 residues. The V gene's germline CDR1 is LNHDA and CDR2 SQIVND (reference sequence). The CDR3: CASSTGTGGGDTQYF. In DNA, the CDR3 is TGTGCCAGTAGTACCGGGACAGGGGGAGGTGATACGCAGTATTTT.

This chain joins TRBV5-4 and TRBJ1-1, with a weak D call TRBD1 (6 bases). The CDR3 is 14 residues long. Per the germline V gene, CDR1 is SGHNT and CDR2 is YYREEE (reference sequence). V lost 4 bases and J lost 1, with 11 bases in between. The CDR3 sequence: CASSRGGANTEAFF. The CDR3 nucleotides are TGTGCCAGCAGCAGAGGGGGGGCGAACACTGAAGCTTTCTTT.

This clone turned up a few times. The genes are TRBV6-1 and TRBJ1-1; tentative D call: TRBD1 (5 bases). This CDR3 is built from 14 residues. Germline-derived CDR1 and CDR2 are MNHNS and SASEGT. The germline V and J ends were trimmed by 8 bases and 3 bases, with 16 bases remaining between them. The CDR3 DNA is TGTGCCAGCGGGAACAGGTGGGCGGACACTGAAGCTTTCTTT. Translating it yields CASGNRWADTEAFF.

J is TRBJ1-2 and V is TRBV6-5; 10 bases agree with TRBD1. This CDR3 spans 15 amino acids. The germline CDR1 and CDR2 sequences are MNHEY and SVGAGI. The V gene end was trimmed by 6 bases and the J gene end by 4 bases; junction bases not matched to a gene: 8. The CDR3 DNA sequence: TGTGCCAGCAGCCCAGGACAGGGGGGGAGCTATGGCTACACCTTC. Protein sequence: CASSPGQGGSYGYTF.

This clone was seen once. The V call is TRBV4-2, the J call TRBJ2-6; D possibly uses TRBD1 or TRBD2 (6 bases each). Between the trimmed V and J ends, which lost 7 bases and 3 bases, there was a span of 10 bases. There are 14 residues in the CDR3. Germline V gene sequence: CDR1 LGHNA, CDR2 YNFKEQ. The CDR3 loop is CASTRGHGANVLTF. CDR3 nucleotides: TGTGCCAGCACCCGGGGGCATGGGGCCAACGTCCTGACTTTC.